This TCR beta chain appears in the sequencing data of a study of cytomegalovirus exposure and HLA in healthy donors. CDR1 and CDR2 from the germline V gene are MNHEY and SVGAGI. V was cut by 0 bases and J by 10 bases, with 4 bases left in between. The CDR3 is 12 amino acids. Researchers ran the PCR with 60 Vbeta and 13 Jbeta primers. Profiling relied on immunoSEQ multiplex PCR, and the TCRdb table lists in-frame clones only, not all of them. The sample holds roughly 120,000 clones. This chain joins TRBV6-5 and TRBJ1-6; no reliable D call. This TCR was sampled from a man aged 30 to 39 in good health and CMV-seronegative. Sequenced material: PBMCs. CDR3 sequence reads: CASSYSGSPLHF. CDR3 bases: TGTGCCAGCAGTTACTCGGGCTCACCCCTCCACTTT.